This entry is about one T cell receptor (beta chain). Antigen specificity is unknown. This record comes from a study of shared clonotypes between healthy human individuals. Whole-study results and caveats: In several donors, roughly 5.2% of naive CD4 clonotypes appeared in common.

TCRdb's table, derived via immunoSEQ multiplex PCR, lists solely in-frame clones and lacks some. The table lists a few million clones, approximately 92% of them singletons. Germline V gene data show CDR1 as MNHNS and CDR2 as SASEGT. This CDR3 is 14 amino acids long. V was trimmed by 2 bases and J by 11 bases, leaving 18 bases between them. The study drew all its donors from Caucasian adults living in Nashville, Tennessee. The chain has TRBV6-1 and TRBJ1-1, with D possibly TRBD1 on 5 matching bases. Material for sequencing was naive CD4+ T cells sorted from blood. The subset here: CD45RA+ positively selected. This clonotype originated in a man between 18 and 35 years old in good health. The CDR3 loop is CASSELYRGRDAFF. CDR3 sequence (DNA): TGTGCCAGCAGTGAACTCTATAGGGGACGAGACGCTTTCTTT.